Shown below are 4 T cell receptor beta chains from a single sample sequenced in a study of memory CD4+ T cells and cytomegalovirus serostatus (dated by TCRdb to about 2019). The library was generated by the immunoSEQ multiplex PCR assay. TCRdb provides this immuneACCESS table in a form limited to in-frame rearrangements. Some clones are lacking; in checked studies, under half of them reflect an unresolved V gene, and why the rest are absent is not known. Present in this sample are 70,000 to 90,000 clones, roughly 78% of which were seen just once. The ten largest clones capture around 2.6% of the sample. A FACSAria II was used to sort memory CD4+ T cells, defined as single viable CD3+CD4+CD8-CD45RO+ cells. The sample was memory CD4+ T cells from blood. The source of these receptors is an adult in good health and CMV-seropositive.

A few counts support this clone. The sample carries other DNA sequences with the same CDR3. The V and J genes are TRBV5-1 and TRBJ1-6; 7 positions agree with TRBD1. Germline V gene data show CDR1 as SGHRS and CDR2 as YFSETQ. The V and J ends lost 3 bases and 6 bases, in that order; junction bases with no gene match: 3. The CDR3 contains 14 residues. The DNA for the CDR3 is TGCGCCAGCAGCTCGGGACAGCCTAATTCACCCCTCCACTTT. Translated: CASSSGQPNSPLHF.

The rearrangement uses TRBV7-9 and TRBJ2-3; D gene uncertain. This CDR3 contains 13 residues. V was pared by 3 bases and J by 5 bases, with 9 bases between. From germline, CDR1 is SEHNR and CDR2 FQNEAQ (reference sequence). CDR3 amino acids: CASSFRREDTQYF. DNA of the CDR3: TGTGCCAGCAGCTTCCGAAGGGAAGATACGCAGTATTTT.

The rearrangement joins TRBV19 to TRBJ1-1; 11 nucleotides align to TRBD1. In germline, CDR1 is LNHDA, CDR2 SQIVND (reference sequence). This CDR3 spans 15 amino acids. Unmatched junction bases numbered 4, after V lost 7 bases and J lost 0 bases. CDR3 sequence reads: CASNGDRGLNTEAFF. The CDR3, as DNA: TGTGCCAGTAACGGGGACAGGGGGTTGAACACTGAAGCTTTCTTT. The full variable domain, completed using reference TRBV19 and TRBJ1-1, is DGGITQSPKYLFRKEGQNVTLSCEQNLNHDAMYWYRQDPGQGLRLIYYSQIVNDFQKGDIAEGYSVSREKKESFPLTVTSAQKNPTAFYLCASNGDRGLNTEAFFGQGTRLTVV.

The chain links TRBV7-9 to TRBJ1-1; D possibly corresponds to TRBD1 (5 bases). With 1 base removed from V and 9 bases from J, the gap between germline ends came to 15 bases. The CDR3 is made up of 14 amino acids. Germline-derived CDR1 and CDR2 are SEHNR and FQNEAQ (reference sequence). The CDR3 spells CASSLDRGTSKAFF. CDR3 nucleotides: TGTGCCAGCAGCTTAGACAGAGGGACTTCCAAAGCTTTCTTT.